This TCR beta chain came from a study of blood T cell repertoires in COVID-19. The overall study: In each case, the material was cDNA or gDNA derived from T cells, B-cell-depleted T cells, or PBMCs.

Participants were aged about 18 to 89 years, lived in 24 US areas, and enrolled virtually. J was trimmed by 4 bases and V by 3 bases; bases with no gene match: 6. The CDR3 totals 15 residues. CDR1 SGDLS and CDR2 YYNGEE come from the germline V gene. Data came from immunoSEQ multiplex PCR; TCRdb stores just in-frame clones and leaves some out. The sample yields around 380,000 clones, around 87% seen once. Sequenced sample: PBMCs or T cells enriched from blood (not recorded which). The receptor comes from a young man who had recovered from COVID-19. This chain connects TRBV9 to TRBJ2-1; 8 bases are shared with TRBD1. This CDR3 reads CASSERTGSYNEQFF. DNA for the CDR3: TGTGCCAGCAGCGAGCGGACAGGGTCTTACAATGAGCAGTTCTTC. Using reference TRBV9 and TRBJ2-1 for the parts outside the CDR3, the full variable domain is DSGVTQTPKHLITATGQRVTLRCSPRSGDLSVYWYQQSLDQGLQFLIQYYNGEERAKGNILERFSAQQFPDLHSELNLSSLELGDSALYFCASSERTGSYNEQFFGPGTRLTVL.